This TCR beta chain came from a study of T cell clonotyping in hematopoietic cell transplantation. General study results and limits: Cells were unsorted, so CD4 and CD8 contributions were not separated. Few recipient clonotypes overlapped donors; over 95% were de novo at given depth.

CDR1 SGHAT and CDR2 FQNNGV come from the germline V gene. The CDR3 loop spans 14 amino acids. Trimming removed 0 bases at V and 4 bases at J, with 9 bases between. Details on this clone: The antigen is unknown.

Method: immunoSEQ multiplex PCR; TCRdb's copy keeps in-frame clones and lacks some. The data contain approximately 9,000 clones, around 79% of them singletons. The TCR originated in a female patient aged 45 to 65 who had an allogeneic stem cell transplant from a related donor, so the T cells may come from the graft donor. Some clones in this sample may be carry-over from other donors' samples. The sequencing used peripheral blood mononuclear cells, collected 180 days after allogeneic stem cell transplant. The chain has TRBV11-2 and TRBJ1-2, with D possibly matching TRBD1 (5 bases). The CDR3 DNA sequence: TGTGCCAGCAGCTTAGAAGCGCAGGGCTATGGCTACACCTTC. The encoded protein is CASSLEAQGYGYTF.